This entry concerns a single TCR beta chain. The antigen is not known. The sample originates from a study of monozygotic twins with inflammatory bowel disease. Findings and limits, study-wide: Lower TCRbeta diversity (inverse Simpson) was seen in IBD patients than in healthy co-twins.

Germline V gene data show CDR1 as MNHEY and CDR2 as SVGAGI. CDR3 length: 13 residues. TCRdb re-called the 5' RACE reads and shows each CDR3 protein once, DNA omitted. The sample totals more than 100,000 distinct CDR3 sequences. This chain links TRBV6-5 with TRBJ1-6; TCRdb selects TRBD1, and the lack of DNA leaves this call unchecked. This receptor was obtained from a human donor with ulcerative colitis or Crohn's disease, or a healthy co-twin of an affected twin (not recorded which). Sequenced material: blood. The CDR3 sequence is CATEGSYNSPLHF.